Listed here is a single TCR beta chain. These data originate in a study of shared clonotypes between healthy human individuals. Several immunoSEQ plates received, in even portions, the genomic DNA of each subset. Sorted-subset replicate PCRs used about 180 ng DNA, around 27,000 T cell genomes. In the source study's methods: Junction-only sequences without quality scores came from ImmunoSEQ, so filtering differed. Profiled with immunoSEQ multiplex PCR; TCRdb holds only in-frame clones, not every one. V, J and clone size derive from that table, while D and trimming were established from the DNA sequence. The sample includes 1.4 million or so clones, less than 99% of them seen just once. The clonotype originates from a man aged 25-40 years in good health. Material: naive CD4+ T cells sorted from blood. Subset specified: CD45RA+ positively selected.

In DNA form, the CDR3 reads TGCGCCAGCAGTGAGCTTACTAGCCAAGCCTACAATGAGCAGTTCTTC. Amino acids: CASSELTSQAYNEQFF. The chain employs TRBV10-1 and TRBJ2-1; D may be TRBD2 (6 bases). Trimming pared 2 bases from V and 2 bases from J, leaving 13 bases between. CDR3 length equals 16 residues. CDR1 and CDR2 from the germline V gene are WNHNN and SYGVQD (reference sequence).